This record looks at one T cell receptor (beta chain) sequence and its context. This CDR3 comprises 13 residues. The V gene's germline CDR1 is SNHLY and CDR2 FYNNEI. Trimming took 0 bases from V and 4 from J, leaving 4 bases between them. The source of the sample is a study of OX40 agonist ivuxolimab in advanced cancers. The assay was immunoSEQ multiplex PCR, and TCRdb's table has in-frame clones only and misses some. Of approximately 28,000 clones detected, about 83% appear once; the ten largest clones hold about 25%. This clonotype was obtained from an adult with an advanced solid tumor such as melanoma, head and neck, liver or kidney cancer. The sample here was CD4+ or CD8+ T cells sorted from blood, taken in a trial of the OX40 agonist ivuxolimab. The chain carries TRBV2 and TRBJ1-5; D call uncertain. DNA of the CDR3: TGTGCCAGCAGTGAAGCAGGGAATCAGCCCCAGCATTTT. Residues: CASSEAGNQPQHF.